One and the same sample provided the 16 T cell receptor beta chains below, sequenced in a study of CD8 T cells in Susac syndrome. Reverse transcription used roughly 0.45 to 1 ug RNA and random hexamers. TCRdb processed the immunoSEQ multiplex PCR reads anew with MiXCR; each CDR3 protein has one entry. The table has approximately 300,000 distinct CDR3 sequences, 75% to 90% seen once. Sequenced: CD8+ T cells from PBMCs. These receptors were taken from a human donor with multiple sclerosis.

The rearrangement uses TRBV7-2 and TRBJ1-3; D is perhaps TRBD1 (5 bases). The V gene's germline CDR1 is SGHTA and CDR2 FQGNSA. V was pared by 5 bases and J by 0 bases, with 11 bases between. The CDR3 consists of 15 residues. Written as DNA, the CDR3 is TGTGCCAGCAGCGCCGGGACCAGCTCTGGAAACACCATATATTTT. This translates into CASSAGTSSGNTIYF.

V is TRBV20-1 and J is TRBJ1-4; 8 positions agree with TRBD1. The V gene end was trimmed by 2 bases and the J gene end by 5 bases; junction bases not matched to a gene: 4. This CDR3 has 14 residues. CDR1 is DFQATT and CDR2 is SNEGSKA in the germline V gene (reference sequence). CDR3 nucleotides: TGCAGTGCTAGAATTCAGGGGGCCAATGAAAAACTGTTTTTT. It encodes CSARIQGANEKLFF.

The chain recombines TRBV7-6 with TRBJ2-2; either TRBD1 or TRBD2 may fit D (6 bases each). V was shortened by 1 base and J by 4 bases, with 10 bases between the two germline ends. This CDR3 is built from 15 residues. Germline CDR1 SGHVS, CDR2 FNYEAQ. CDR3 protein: CASSLDGGPTGELFF. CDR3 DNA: TGTGCCAGCAGCTTAGACGGGGGCCCCACCGGGGAGCTGTTTTTT.

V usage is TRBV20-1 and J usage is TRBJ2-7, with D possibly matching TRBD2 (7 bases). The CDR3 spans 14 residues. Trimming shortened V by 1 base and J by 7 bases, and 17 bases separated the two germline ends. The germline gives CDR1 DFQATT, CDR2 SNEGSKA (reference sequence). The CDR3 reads CSARVAGAAGEQYF. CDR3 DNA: TGCAGTGCTAGAGTTGCGGGGGCCGCCGGGGAGCAGTACTTC.

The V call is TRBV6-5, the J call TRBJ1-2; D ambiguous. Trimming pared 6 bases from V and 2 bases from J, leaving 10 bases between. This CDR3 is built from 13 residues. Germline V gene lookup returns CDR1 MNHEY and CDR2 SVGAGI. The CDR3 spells CASSLHGNYGYTF. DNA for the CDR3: TGTGCCAGCAGCCTACACGGAAACTATGGCTACACCTTC.

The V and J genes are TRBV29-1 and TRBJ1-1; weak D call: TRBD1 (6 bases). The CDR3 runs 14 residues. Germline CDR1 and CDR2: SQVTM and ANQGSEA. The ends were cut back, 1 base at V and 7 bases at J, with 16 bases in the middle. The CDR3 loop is CSVEAPDRRFEAFF. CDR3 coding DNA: TGCAGCGTTGAAGCCCCCGACAGGCGATTTGAAGCTTTCTTT.

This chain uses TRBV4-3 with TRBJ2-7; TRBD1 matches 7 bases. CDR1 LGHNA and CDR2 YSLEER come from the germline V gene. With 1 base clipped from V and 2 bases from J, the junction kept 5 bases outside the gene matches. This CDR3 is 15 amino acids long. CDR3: CASSQGDSEAYEQYF. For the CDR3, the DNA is TGCGCCAGCAGCCAAGGGGACAGTGAAGCCTACGAGCAGTACTTC.

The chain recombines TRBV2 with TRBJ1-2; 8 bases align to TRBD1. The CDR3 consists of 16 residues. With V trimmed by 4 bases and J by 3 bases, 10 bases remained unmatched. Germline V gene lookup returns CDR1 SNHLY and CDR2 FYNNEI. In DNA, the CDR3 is TGTGCCAGCAGTGCCGACGGACAGGGCAACTACTATGGCTACACCTTC. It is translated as CASSADGQGNYYGYTF.

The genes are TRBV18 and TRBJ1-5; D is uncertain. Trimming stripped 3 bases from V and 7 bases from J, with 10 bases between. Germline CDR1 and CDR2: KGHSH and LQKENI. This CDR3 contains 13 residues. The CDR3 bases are TGTGCCAGCTCACCGGATGGTCGACAGCCCCAGCATTTT. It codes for CASSPDGRQPQHF.

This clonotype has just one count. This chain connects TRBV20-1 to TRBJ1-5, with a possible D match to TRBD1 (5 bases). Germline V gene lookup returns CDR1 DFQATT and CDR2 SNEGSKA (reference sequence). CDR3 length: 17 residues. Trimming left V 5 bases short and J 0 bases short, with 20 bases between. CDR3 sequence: CSAVQLPGTVSNQPQHF. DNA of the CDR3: TGCAGTGCTGTTCAACTCCCCGGGACGGTTAGCAATCAGCCCCAGCATTTT.

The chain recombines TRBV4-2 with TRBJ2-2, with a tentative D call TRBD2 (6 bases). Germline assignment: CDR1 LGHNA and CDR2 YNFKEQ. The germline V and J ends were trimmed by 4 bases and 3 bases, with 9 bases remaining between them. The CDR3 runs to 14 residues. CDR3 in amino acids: CASSPREYTGELFF. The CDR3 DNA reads TGTGCCAGCAGCCCCCGGGAGTACACCGGGGAGCTGTTTTTT.

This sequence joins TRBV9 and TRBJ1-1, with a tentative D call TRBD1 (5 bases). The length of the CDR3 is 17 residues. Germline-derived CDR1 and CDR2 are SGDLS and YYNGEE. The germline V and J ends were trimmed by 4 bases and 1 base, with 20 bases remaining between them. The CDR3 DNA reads TGTGCCAGCAGCAAAAATTCCCTTAGCAGGGAGAACACTGAAGCTTTCTTT. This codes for CASSKNSLSRENTEAFF.

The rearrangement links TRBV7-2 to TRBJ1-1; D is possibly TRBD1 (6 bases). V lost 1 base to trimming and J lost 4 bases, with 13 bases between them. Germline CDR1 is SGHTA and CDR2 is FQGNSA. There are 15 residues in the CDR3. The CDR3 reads CASSLDSRGSTEAFF. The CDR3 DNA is TGTGCCAGCAGCTTAGACTCCAGGGGCAGCACTGAAGCTTTCTTT. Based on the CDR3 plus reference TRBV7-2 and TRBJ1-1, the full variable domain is GAGVSQSPSNKVTEKGKDVELRCDPISGHTALYWYRQSLGQGLEFLIYFQGNSAPDKSGLPSDRFSAERTGGSVSTLTIQRTQQEDSAVYLCASSLDSRGSTEAFFGQGTRLTVV.

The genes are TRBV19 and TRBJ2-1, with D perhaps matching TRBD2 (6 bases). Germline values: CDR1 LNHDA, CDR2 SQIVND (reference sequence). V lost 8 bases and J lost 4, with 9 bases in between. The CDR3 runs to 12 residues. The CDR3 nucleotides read TGTGCCAGTGGACGGGGGTACAATGAGCAGTTCTTC. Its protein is CASGRGYNEQFF.

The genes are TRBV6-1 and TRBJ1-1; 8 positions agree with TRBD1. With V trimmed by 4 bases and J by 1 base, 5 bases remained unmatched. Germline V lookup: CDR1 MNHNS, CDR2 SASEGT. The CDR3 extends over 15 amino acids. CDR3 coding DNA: TGTGCCAGCAGTGGTCGGGACAGGTGGAACACTGAAGCTTTCTTT. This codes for CASSGRDRWNTEAFF.

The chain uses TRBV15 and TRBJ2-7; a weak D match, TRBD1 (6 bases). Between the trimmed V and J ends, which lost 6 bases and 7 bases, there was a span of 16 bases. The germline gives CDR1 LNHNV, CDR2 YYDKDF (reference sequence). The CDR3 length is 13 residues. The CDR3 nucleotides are TGTGCCACCAGTTATGGGGGCTCGGTTGAGCAGTACTTC. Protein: CATSYGGSVEQYF.